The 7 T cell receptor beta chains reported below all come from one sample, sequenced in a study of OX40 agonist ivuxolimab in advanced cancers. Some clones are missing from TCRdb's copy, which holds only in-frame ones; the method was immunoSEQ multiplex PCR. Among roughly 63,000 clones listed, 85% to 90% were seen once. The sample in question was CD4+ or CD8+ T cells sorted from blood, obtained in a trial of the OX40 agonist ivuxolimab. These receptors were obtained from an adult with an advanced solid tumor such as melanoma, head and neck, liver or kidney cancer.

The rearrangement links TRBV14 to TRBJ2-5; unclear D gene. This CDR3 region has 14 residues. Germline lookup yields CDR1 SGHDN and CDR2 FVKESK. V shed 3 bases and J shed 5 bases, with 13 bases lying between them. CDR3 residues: CASSHSVWPETQYF. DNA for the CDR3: TGTGCCAGCAGCCATTCTGTGTGGCCGGAGACCCAGTACTTC.

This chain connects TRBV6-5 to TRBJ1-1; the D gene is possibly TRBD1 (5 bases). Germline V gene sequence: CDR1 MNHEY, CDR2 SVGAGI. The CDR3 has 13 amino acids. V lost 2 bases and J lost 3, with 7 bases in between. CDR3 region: CASSYRGDTEAFF. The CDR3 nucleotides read TGTGCCAGCAGTTACAGAGGGGACACTGAAGCTTTCTTT.

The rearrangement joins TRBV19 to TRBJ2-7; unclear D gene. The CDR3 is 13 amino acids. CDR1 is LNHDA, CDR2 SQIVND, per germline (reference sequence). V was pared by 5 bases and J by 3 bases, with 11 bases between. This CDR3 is CASSLAFIYEQYF. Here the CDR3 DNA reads TGTGCCAGTAGTTTGGCCTTTATCTACGAGCAGTACTTC. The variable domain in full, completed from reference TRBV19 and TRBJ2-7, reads DGGITQSPKYLFRKEGQNVTLSCEQNLNHDAMYWYRQDPGQGLRLIYYSQIVNDFQKGDIAEGYSVSREKKESFPLTVTSAQKNPTAFYLCASSLAFIYEQYFGPGTRLTVT.

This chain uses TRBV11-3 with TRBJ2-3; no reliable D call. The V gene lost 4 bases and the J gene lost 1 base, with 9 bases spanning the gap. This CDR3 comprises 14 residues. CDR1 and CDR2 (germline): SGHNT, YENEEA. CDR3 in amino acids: CASSSGARTDTQYF. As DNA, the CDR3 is TGTGCCAGCAGCTCCGGAGCCCGCACAGATACGCAGTATTTT.

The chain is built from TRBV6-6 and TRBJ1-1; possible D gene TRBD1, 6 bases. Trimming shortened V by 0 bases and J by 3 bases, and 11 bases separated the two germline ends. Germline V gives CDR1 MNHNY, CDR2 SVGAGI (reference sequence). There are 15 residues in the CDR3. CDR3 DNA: TGTGCCAGCAGTTACTCCGGGGGGCCGTACACTGAAGCTTTCTTT. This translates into CASSYSGGPYTEAFF.

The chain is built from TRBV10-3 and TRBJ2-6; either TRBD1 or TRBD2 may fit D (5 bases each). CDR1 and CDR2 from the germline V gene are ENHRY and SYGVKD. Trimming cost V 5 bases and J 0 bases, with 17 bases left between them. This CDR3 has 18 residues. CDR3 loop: CAISREGLMSSGANVLTF. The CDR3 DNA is TGTGCCATCAGTCGTGAGGGGCTGATGAGCTCTGGGGCCAACGTCCTGACTTTC.

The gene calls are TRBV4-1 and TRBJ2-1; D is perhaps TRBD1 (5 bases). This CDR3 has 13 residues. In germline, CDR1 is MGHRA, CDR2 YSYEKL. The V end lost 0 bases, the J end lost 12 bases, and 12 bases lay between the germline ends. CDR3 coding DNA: TGCGCCAGCAGCCAAGAAGGGGATTCTGGGCAGTTCTTC. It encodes CASSQEGDSGQFF.